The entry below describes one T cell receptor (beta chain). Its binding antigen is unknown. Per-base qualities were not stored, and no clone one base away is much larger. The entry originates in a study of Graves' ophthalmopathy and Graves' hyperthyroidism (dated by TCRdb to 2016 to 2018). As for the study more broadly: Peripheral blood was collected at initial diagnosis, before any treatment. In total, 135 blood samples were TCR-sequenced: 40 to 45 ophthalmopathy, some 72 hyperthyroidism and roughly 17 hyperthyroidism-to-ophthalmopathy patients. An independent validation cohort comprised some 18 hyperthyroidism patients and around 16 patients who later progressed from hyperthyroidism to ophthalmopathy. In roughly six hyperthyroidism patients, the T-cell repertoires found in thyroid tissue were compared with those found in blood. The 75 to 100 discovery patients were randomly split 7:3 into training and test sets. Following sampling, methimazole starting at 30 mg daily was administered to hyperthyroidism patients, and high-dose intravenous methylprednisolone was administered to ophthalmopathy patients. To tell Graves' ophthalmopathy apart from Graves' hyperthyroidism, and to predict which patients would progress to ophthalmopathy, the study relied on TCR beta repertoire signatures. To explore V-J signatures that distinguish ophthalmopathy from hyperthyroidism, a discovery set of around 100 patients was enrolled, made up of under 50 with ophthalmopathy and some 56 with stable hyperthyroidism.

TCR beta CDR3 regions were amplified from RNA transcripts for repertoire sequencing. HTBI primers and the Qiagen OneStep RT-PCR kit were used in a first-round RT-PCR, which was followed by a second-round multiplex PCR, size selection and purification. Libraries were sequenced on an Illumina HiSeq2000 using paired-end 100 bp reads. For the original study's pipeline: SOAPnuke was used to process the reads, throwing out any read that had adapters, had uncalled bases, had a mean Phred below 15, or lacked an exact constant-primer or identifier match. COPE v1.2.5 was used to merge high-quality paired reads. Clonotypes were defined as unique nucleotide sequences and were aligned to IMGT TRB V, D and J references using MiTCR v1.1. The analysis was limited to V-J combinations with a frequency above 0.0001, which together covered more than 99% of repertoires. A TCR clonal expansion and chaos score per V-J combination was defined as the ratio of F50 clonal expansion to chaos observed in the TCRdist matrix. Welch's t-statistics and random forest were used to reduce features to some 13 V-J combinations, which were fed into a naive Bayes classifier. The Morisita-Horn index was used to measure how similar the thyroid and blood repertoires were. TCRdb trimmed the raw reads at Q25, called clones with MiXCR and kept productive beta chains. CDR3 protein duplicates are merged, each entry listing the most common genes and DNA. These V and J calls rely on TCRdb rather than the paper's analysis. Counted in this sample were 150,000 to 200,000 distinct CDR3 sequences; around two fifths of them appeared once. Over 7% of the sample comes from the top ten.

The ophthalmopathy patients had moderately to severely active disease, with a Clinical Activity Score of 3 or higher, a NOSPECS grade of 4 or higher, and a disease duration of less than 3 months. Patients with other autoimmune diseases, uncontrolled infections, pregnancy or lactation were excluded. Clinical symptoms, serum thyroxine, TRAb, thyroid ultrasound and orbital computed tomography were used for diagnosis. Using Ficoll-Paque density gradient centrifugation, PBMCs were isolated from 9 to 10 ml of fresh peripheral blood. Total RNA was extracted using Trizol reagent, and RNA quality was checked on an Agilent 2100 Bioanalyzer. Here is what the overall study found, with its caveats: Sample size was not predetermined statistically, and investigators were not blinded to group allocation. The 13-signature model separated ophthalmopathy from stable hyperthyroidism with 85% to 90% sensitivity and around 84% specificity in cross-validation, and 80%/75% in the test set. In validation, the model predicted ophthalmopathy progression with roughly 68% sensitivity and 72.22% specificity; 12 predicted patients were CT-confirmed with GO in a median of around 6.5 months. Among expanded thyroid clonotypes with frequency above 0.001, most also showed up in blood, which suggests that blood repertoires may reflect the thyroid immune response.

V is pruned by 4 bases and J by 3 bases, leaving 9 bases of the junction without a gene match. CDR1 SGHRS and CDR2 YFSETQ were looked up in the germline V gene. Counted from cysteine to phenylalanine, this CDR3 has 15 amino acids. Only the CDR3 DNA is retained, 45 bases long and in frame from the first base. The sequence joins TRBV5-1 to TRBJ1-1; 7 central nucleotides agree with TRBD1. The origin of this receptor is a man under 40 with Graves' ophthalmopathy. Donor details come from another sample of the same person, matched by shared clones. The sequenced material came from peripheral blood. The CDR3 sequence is CASSPTGAGDTEAFF. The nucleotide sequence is TGCGCCAGCAGCCCAACAGGGGCCGGGGACACTGAAGCTTTCTTT. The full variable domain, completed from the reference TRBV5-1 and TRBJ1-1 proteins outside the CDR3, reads KAGVTQTPRYLIKTRGQQVTLSCSPISGHRSVSWYQQTPGQGLQFLFEYFSETQRNKGNFPGRFSGRQFSNSRSEMNVSTLELGDSALYLCASSPTGAGDTEAFFGQGTRLTVV.